Sequencing of this T cell receptor beta chain was carried out in a study of cytomegalovirus exposure and HLA in healthy donors. Amplification used 60 Vbeta primers and 13 Jbeta primers. Profiling relied on immunoSEQ multiplex PCR, and the TCRdb table lists in-frame clones only, not all of them. Of about 110,000 clones listed, 55% to 75% are singletons. Study observations and caveats: In a later analysis, at a false discovery rate of 0.05, about 15,000 TCR beta sequences were associated with HLA alleles.

The germline CDR1 and CDR2 sequences are SGHNT and YENEEA. This CDR3 has 15 residues. V was trimmed by 1 base and J by 4 bases, leaving 11 bases between them. Details on this clone: Its specificity is not known.

The clonotype originates from a woman in her seventies in good health and CMV-seropositive. The rearrangement links TRBV11-3 to TRBJ2-4; TRBD1 might be the D (5 bases). Sample: PBMCs. The CDR3 nucleotides are TGTGCCAGCAGCTTAGGTGGTCCAGGGAAAAACATTCAGTACTTC. Amino acids: CASSLGGPGKNIQYF.